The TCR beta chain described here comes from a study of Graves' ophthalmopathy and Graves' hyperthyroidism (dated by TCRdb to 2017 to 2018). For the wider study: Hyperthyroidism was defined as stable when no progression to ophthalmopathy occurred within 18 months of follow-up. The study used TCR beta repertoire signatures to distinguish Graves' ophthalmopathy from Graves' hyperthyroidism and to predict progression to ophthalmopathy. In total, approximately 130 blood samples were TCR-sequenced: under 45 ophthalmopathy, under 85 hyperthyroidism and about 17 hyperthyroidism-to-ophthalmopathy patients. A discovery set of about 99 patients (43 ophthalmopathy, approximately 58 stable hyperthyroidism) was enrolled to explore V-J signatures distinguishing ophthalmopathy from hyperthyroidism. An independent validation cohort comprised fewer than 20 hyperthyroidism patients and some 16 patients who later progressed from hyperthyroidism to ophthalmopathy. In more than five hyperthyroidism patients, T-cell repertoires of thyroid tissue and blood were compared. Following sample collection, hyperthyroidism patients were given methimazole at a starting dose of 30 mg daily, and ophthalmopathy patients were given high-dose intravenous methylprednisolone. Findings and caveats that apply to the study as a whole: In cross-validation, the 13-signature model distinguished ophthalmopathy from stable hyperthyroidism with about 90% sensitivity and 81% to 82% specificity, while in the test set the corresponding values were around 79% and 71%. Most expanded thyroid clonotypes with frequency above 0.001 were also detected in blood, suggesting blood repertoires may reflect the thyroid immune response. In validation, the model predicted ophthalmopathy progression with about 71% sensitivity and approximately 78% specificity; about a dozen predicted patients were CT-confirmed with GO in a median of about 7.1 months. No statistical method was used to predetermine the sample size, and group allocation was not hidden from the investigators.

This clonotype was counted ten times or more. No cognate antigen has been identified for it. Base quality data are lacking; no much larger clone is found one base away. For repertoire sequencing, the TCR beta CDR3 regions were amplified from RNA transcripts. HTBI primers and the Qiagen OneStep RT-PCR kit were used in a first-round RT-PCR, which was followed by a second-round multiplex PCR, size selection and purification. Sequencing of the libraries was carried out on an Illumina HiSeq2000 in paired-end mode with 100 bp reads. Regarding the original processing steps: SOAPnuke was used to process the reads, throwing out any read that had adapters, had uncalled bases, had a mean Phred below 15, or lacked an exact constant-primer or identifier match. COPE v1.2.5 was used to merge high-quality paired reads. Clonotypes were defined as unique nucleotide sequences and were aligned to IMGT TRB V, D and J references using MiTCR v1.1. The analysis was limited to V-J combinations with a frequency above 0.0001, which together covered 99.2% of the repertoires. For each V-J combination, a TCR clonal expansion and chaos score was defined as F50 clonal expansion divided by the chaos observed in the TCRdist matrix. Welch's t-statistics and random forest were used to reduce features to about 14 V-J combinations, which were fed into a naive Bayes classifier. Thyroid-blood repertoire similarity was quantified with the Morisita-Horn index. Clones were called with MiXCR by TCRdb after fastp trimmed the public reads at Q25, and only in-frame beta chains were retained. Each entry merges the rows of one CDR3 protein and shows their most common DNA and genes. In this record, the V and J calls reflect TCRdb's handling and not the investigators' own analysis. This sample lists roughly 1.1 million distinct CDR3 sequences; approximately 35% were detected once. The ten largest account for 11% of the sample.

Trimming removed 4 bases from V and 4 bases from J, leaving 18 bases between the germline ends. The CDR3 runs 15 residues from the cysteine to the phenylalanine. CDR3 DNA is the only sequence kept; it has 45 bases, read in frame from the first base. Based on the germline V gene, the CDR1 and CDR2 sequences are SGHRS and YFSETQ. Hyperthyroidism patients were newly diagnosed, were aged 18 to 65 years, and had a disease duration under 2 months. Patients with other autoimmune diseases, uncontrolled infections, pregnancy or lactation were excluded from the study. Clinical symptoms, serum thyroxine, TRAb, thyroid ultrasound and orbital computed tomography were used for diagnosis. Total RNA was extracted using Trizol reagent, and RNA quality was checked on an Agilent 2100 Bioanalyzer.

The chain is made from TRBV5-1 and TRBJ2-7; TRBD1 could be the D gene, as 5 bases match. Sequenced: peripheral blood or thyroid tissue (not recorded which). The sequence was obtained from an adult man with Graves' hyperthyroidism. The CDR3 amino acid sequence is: CASSLTDSLGYEQYF. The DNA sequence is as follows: TGCGCCAGCAGCCTCACCGACAGTTTGGGGTACGAGCAGTACTTC.